This T cell receptor (beta chain) emerged from a study of CD8+ T cells in alopecia areata. Broader study findings: Against the mouse data, patients shared TCRs less clearly, possibly for HLA reasons.

Treatment indicated: oral pan-JAK inhibitor, 5-10 mg twice daily. CDR1 and CDR2 (germline): SGDLS, YYNGEE. CDR3 length equals 12 residues. V gave up 7 bases and J gave up 5 bases, with 12 bases separating them. Points on this clone: Its specificity is not known.

In each case, RNA was isolated and then reverse transcribed into cDNA as the sequencing template. Sequenced by immunoSEQ multiplex PCR; TCRdb stores in-frame clones only, minus some. Here the sample spans 150,000 or so clones, 85% to 90% being singletons. This TCR came from a human donor with alopecia areata. The chain has TRBV9 and TRBJ1-2, with a possible D match to TRBD1 (5 bases). Sequenced here: CD8+ T cells sorted from blood, sampled at week 4, from a patient treated with tofacitinib. CDR3 nucleotides: TGTGCCAGCGGGGCGGGGGAGTATGGCTACACCTTC. This sequence encodes CASGAGEYGYTF. The whole variable domain, remainder taken from reference TRBV9 and TRBJ1-2, is DSGVTQTPKHLITATGQRVTLRCSPRSGDLSVYWYQQSLDQGLQFLIQYYNGEERAKGNILERFSAQQFPDLHSELNLSSLELGDSALYFCASGAGEYGYTFGSGTRLTVV.